The clone carrying this TCR beta chain was seen repeatedly, ten times or more. Its target is unknown. Per germline, CDR1 SQVTM and CDR2 ANQGSEA. The CDR3 extends over 13 amino acids. Unmatched junction bases numbered 6, after V lost 7 bases and J lost 4 bases. The data were obtained in a study of T cell repertoires in cytomegalovirus infection. Study-level background: Public signatures in TCR beta pointed to CMV infection and matching HLA type. Study outcomes and limitations: HLA-C-restricted CMV clonotypes gave the most frequent clonotype in two of eight donors. Carriage of CMV together with the relevant HLA was identifiable through cumulative public TCR beta family frequency.

TCRdb analysed the reads with MiXCR anew, one entry per CDR3 protein. The sample lists under 350,000 distinct CDR3 sequences, about a tenth occurring once. The gene calls are TRBV29-1 and TRBJ1-4; 7 bases map to TRBD1. Sequenced input: PBMCs. This receptor was identified in a human donor in good health (CMV status not recorded). Some clones in this sample may be carry-over from other donors' samples. Here the CDR3 reads CSGRTGRNEKLFF. The CDR3 DNA sequence: TGCAGCGGCCGGACAGGCCGTAATGAAAAACTGTTTTTT.